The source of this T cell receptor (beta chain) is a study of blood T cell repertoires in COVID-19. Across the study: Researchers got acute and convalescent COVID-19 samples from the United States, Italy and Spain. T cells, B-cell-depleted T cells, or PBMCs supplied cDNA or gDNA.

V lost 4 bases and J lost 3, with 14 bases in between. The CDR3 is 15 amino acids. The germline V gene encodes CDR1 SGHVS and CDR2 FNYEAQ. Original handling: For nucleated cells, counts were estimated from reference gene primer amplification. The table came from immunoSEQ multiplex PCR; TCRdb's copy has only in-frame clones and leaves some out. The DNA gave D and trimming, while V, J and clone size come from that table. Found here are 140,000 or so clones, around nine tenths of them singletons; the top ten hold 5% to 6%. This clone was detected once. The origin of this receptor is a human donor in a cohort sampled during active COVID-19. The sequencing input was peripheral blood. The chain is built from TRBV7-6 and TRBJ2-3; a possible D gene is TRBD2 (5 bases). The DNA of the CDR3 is TGTGCCAGCAGCTCCGGGAATCTCCAGACAGATACGCAGTATTTT. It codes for CASSSGNLQTDTQYF.